The 13 T cell receptor beta chains below all came from one sample that was sequenced in a study of cytomegalovirus exposure and HLA in healthy donors. The PCR used 60 Vbeta and 13 Jbeta primers. The table came from immunoSEQ multiplex PCR; TCRdb's copy has only in-frame clones and leaves some out. The sample includes under 70,000 clones, approximately 71% of them seen just once. The sequencing sample was made of PBMCs. Receptor source: a woman aged 25 to 39 in good health and CMV-seronegative.

This chain connects TRBV5-5 to TRBJ2-7; 10 bases align to TRBD2. V gave up 4 bases and J gave up 2 bases; unmatched junction bases: 9. The CDR3 consists of 16 residues. Germline CDR1 is SGHKS and CDR2 is YYEKEE (reference sequence). The CDR3 bases are TGTGCCAGCAGCCGTCGATCTAGCGGGGGCCCCTACGAGCAGTACTTC. Its translation: CASSRRSSGGPYEQYF.

This sequence joins TRBV11-2 and TRBJ2-2, with TRBD1 matching over 9 bases. Germline values: CDR1 SGHAT, CDR2 FQNNGV. This CDR3 is built from 16 residues. Trimming removed 4 bases from V and 1 base from J; junction bases left unmatched: 4. Here the CDR3 DNA reads TGTGCCAGCAGCTCGGACAGGGGTAGGAACACCGGGGAGCTGTTTTTT. Translated, it gives CASSSDRGRNTGELFF.

This clone was detected only a few times. This chain uses TRBV4-1 with TRBJ1-6; D ambiguous. The length of the CDR3 is 16 residues. The V gene's germline CDR1 is MGHRA and CDR2 YSYEKL. V was cut by 0 bases and J by 9 bases, with 15 bases left in between. The CDR3: CASSQDPEGFTSPLHF. DNA for the CDR3: TGCGCCAGCAGCCAAGACCCGGAGGGCTTTACTTCACCCCTCCACTTT.

The J gene is TRBJ2-2, the V gene TRBV2, with 16 nucleotides matching TRBD2. V shed 4 bases and J 2 bases; nucleotides not matched to a gene: 7. Germline lookup yields CDR1 SNHLY and CDR2 FYNNEI. The CDR3 runs 19 residues. The CDR3 loop reads CASSAGTSGGAVNTGELFF. The CDR3 bases are TGTGCCAGCAGTGCCGGGACTAGCGGGGGGGCCGTAAACACCGGGGAGCTGTTTTTT.

J is TRBJ2-7 and V is TRBV7-2; no definite D call. Trimming shortened V by 1 base and J by 2 bases, and 6 bases separated the two germline ends. Germline CDR1 and CDR2: SGHTA and FQGNSA. This CDR3 is built from 13 residues. This CDR3 is CASSLVSPYEQYF. In DNA form, the CDR3 reads TGTGCCAGCAGCTTAGTTTCTCCCTACGAGCAGTACTTC.

The genes are TRBV28 and TRBJ1-2; D not resolved. V was shortened by 5 bases and J by 8 bases, with 12 bases between the two germline ends. Germline V lookup: CDR1 MDHEN, CDR2 SYDVKM. The CDR3 spans 12 residues. The CDR3 DNA reads TGTGCCAGCAGTCCCGGCCCCGGGGGCTACACCTTC. This translates into CASSPGPGGYTF.

This chain uses TRBV14 with TRBJ2-5; 8 positions agree with TRBD1. Germline V gene sequence: CDR1 SGHDN, CDR2 FVKESK. V was clipped by 1 base and J by 3 bases; unmatched bases: 10. CDR3 length equals 17 residues. In nucleotides, the CDR3 is TGTGCCAGCAGCCAAGGACATGACAGGGGCCGGGAAGAGACCCAGTACTTC. This sequence encodes CASSQGHDRGREETQYF.

V is TRBV6-6 and J is TRBJ2-7; D might be TRBD1 (6 bases). The CDR3 is made up of 11 amino acids. From germline, CDR1 is MNHNY and CDR2 SVGAGI (reference sequence). The DNA for the CDR3 is TGTGCCAGCAGGGGGGCGGGTGCCCCAGTTGTA. Its protein is CASRGAGAPVV.

This chain joins TRBV2 and TRBJ2-7, with D hard to call. V gave up 5 bases and J gave up 1 base, with 3 bases separating them. The CDR3 has 11 amino acids. CDR1 is SNHLY and CDR2 is FYNNEI in the germline V gene. CDR3 DNA: TGTGCCAGCAGTCAATCCTACGAGCAGTACTTC. Its translation is CASSQSYEQYF. Using reference TRBV2 and TRBJ2-7 for the parts outside the CDR3, the full variable domain is EPEVTQTPSHQVTQMGQEVILRCVPISNHLYFYWYRQILGQKVEFLVSFYNNEISEKSEIFDDQFSVERPDGSNFTLKIRSTKLEDSAMYFCASSQSYEQYFGPGTRLTVT.

This clone was detected only a few times. V gene TRBV28 combines with J gene TRBJ1-5; 7 bases map to TRBD1. The CDR3 is 15 residues long. Germline V gene sequence: CDR1 MDHEN, CDR2 SYDVKM. V trimming: 6 bases; J trimming: 1 base; junction bases outside the gene matches: 6. The CDR3 protein is CASSLTGQSNQPQHF. CDR3 nucleotide sequence: TGTGCCAGCAGCTTGACAGGGCAGAGCAATCAGCCCCAGCATTTT.

This rearrangement joins TRBV5-6 to TRBJ2-5, with 7 bases lining up with TRBD1. The germline gives CDR1 SGHDT, CDR2 YYEEEE. V lost 1 base and J lost 5; bases outside the gene matches: 2. The CDR3 is 13 amino acids. The CDR3 bases are TGTGCCAGCAGCTTGAGGGGGCCGGAGACCCAGTACTTC. Amino acids: CASSLRGPETQYF. Variable domain in full (rest from reference TRBV5-6 and TRBJ2-5): DAGVTQSPTHLIKTRGQQVTLRCSPKSGHDTVSWYQQALGQGPQFIFQYYEEEERQRGNFPDRFSGHQFPNYSSELNVNALLLGDSALYLCASSLRGPETQYFGPGTRLLVL.

The rearrangement links TRBV7-3 to TRBJ2-7, with D tentatively TRBD1 (5 bases). The germline gives CDR1 SGHTA, CDR2 FQGTGA. The V end lost 1 base, the J end lost 2 bases, and 12 bases lay between the germline ends. The CDR3 has 15 amino acids. CDR3 residues: CASSLKGQAAYEQYF. The CDR3 DNA is TGTGCCAGCAGCTTAAAGGGGCAGGCGGCCTACGAGCAGTACTTC.

The rearrangement links TRBV6-5 to TRBJ1-2, with a possible D match to TRBD1 (5 bases). With 8 bases removed from V and 2 bases from J, the gap between germline ends came to 9 bases. The CDR3 runs to 12 residues. Germline V gene lookup returns CDR1 MNHEY and CDR2 SVGAGI. The CDR3 DNA sequence: TGTGCCAGCTACCGGGGGAACTATGGCTACACCTTC. Translation gives CASYRGNYGYTF.